This T cell receptor beta chain was observed in a study of T cell responses to AZD1222 COVID-19 vaccine. Sequencing used immunoSEQ multiplex PCR; TCRdb keeps in-frame clones, though not all of them. The sample carries 150,000 or so clones, 80% to 85% recorded once. The source is an adult in good health. The sequenced sample was peripheral blood, obtained on day 0 of MenACWY control vaccination.

CDR3 in amino acids: CASSEGGPKAFF. The DNA for the CDR3 is TGTGCCAGCAGTGAAGGGGGCCCTAAGGCGTTCTTC. The rearrangement uses TRBV6-1 and TRBJ2-1; tentatively, D is TRBD1 (5 bases). Trimming stripped 1 base from V and 15 bases from J, with 13 bases between. The CDR3 has 12 amino acids. Germline V gives CDR1 MNHNS, CDR2 SASEGT.